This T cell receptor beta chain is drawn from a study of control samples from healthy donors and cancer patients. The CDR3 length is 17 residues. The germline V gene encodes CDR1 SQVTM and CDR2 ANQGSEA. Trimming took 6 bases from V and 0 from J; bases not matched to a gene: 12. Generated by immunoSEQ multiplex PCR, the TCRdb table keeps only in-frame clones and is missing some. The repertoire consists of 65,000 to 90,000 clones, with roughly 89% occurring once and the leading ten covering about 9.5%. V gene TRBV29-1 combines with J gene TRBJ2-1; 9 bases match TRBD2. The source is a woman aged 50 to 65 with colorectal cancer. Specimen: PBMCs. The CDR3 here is CSVGGGERGVSYNEQFF. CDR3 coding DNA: TGCAGCGTGGGCGGAGGAGAGCGGGGGGTCTCCTACAATGAGCAGTTCTTC.